The 29 T cell receptor beta chains in this list originate from one sample, sequenced in a study of T cell changes during pregnancy in multiple sclerosis. Produced via immunoSEQ multiplex PCR; TCRdb's table is partial and in-frame only. The sample shows fewer than 90,000 clones, approximately 92% of them seen only once. The sequencing used peripheral blood, collected in the first trimester of pregnancy. These receptors all come from a female donor with multiple sclerosis, enrolled in a pregnancy study.

The CDR3 here is CASSFLAGGRSDTQYF. For the CDR3, the DNA is TGTGCCAGCAGTTTCCTAGCGGGGGGGCGGTCAGATACGCAGTATTTT. This chain joins TRBV28 and TRBJ2-3; 12 bases are a match to TRBD2. The CDR3 is made up of 16 amino acids. In germline, CDR1 is MDHEN, CDR2 SYDVKM. Trimming at V came to 3 bases and at J to 4 bases, leaving 5 bases not matched to a gene. The variable domain in full, with the rest retrieved from reference TRBV28 and TRBJ2-3, is DVKVTQSSRYLVKRTGEKVFLECVQDMDHENMFWYRQDPGLGLRLIYFSYDVKMKEKGDIPEGYSVSREKKERFSLILESASTNQTSMYLCASSFLAGGRSDTQYFGPGTRLTVL.

This rearrangement joins TRBV5-1 to TRBJ2-5; 7 bases match TRBD2. The V gene's germline CDR1 is SGHRS and CDR2 YFSETQ. V lost 3 bases, J lost 4 bases, and 6 bases stayed unmatched. The length of the CDR3 is 14 residues. The CDR3 DNA reads as TGCGCCAGCAGCTCCGCTAGCGGTCGAGAGACCCAGTACTTC. This gives the protein CASSSASGRETQYF.

The chain links TRBV6-1 to TRBJ1-1; a weak D match, TRBD1 (6 bases). V gave up 1 base and J gave up 6 bases, with 18 bases separating them. The CDR3 is made up of 16 amino acids. Looked up from germline, CDR1 is MNHNS and CDR2 is SASEGT. The CDR3 bases are TGTGCCAGCAGTGAAGTGACAAAACAGGGAAGGGCTGAAGCTTTCTTT. Protein: CASSEVTKQGRAEAFF.

This clone was seen a single time. This sequence joins TRBV7-9 and TRBJ2-7, with a weak D call TRBD2 (6 bases). Trimming took off 3 bases at V and 6 bases at J, with 21 bases between the two ends. This CDR3 is 16 amino acids long. Germline V lookup: CDR1 SEHNR, CDR2 FQNEAQ (reference sequence). DNA of the CDR3: TGTGCCAGCAGCTTCCCGGGAAGGGAGGAAGCTACCGAGCAGTACTTC. This codes for CASSFPGREEATEQYF.

The chain has TRBV5-1 and TRBJ2-5; D is ambiguous. Trimming removed 0 bases at V and 1 base at J, with 4 bases between. CDR1 is SGHRS, CDR2 YFSETQ, per germline. The CDR3 contains 13 residues. CDR3 nucleotide sequence: TGCGCCAGCAGCTTGGGCAGCCAAGAGACCCAGTACTTC. Translation gives CASSLGSQETQYF.

The chain employs TRBV28 and TRBJ2-7; D is possibly TRBD1 (5 bases). There are 14 residues in the CDR3. Trimming cost V 9 bases and J 0 bases, with 15 bases left between them. Germline V CDR1 and CDR2: MDHEN, SYDVKM. CDR3 in amino acids: CASMAQGLSYEQYF. CDR3 bases: TGTGCCAGTATGGCTCAGGGTCTCTCCTACGAGCAGTACTTC.

The chain joins TRBV28 to TRBJ2-7; TRBD2 is a possible D gene (5 bases). Trimming took 2 bases from V and 5 from J, leaving 10 bases between them. CDR3 length equals 13 residues. From germline, CDR1 is MDHEN and CDR2 SYDVKM. This CDR3 reads CASSLGELDEQYF. CDR3 nucleotide sequence: TGTGCCAGCAGTTTAGGGGAACTAGACGAGCAGTACTTC.

The chain's CDR3 is CASSQDGIRGSYGYTF. In DNA form, the CDR3 reads TGCGCCAGCAGCCAAGATGGAATAAGGGGCAGCTATGGCTACACCTTC. The chain joins TRBV4-3 to TRBJ1-2; D might be TRBD1 (5 bases). V lost 0 bases and J lost 4, with 15 bases in between. Germline V gives CDR1 LGHNA, CDR2 YSLEER. CDR3 length: 16 amino acids.

The chain is built from TRBV5-1 and TRBJ1-1; tentatively, D is TRBD1 (5 bases). CDR1 is SGHRS, CDR2 YFSETQ, per germline. CDR3 length equals 13 residues. Trimming removed 4 bases from V and 2 bases from J, with 9 bases in between. The CDR3 DNA reads TGCGCCAGCAGCACCACAGGTAACACTGAAGCTTTCTTT. Protein product: CASSTTGNTEAFF. Full variable domain (remainder filled in from reference TRBV5-1 and TRBJ1-1): KAGVTQTPRYLIKTRGQQVTLSCSPISGHRSVSWYQQTPGQGLQFLFEYFSETQRNKGNFPGRFSGRQFSNSRSEMNVSTLELGDSALYLCASSTTGNTEAFFGQGTRLTVV.

CDR3 region: CASSQDGRAPGYF. CDR3 nucleotide sequence: TGCGCCAGCAGCCAAGATGGCAGGGCCCCGGGTTACTTC. This chain joins TRBV4-1 and TRBJ2-4; weak D call: TRBD1 (5 bases). Trimming shortened V by 0 bases and J by 16 bases, and 16 bases separated the two germline ends. This CDR3 is built from 13 residues. Germline V gene data show CDR1 as MGHRA and CDR2 as YSYEKL.

This clone has just one count. The rearrangement joins TRBV5-4 to TRBJ2-1; 7 positions match TRBD2. The CDR3 loop spans 16 amino acids. Germline V CDR1 and CDR2: SGHNT, YYREEE (reference sequence). V was clipped by 4 bases and J by 5 bases; unmatched bases: 12. The CDR3, as DNA: TGTGCCAGCAGCCCGGTGGTGGGAGGGCCTAACAATGAGCAGTTCTTC. It yields the protein CASSPVVGGPNNEQFF.

The gene calls are TRBV4-2 and TRBJ1-6; 11 bases line up with TRBD1. Germline loops: CDR1 LGHNA, CDR2 YNFKEQ. The CDR3 length is 16 residues. V lost 4 bases to trimming and J lost 10 bases; unmatched junction nucleotides: 9. The CDR3 coding sequence is TGTGCCAGCAGCCCCCAGGCGAGGGACAGGGGGTCACCCCTCCACTTT. Encoded protein: CASSPQARDRGSPLHF.

The chain couples TRBV7-3 to TRBJ2-5, with 7 bases aligning to TRBD1. This CDR3 contains 15 residues. V lost 2 bases and J lost 3; bases outside the gene matches: 6. The germline CDR1 and CDR2 sequences are SGHTA and FQGTGA. The CDR3 sequence: CASSLWGTVKETQYF. The CDR3 region has the DNA TGTGCCAGCAGCTTATGGGGGACAGTCAAAGAGACCCAGTACTTC.

CDR3 residues: CASSFRDRGNSPLHF. DNA for the CDR3: TGTGCCAGCAGCTTCCGGGACAGGGGTAATTCACCCCTCCACTTT. The chain recombines TRBV5-4 with TRBJ1-6, with TRBD1 identical over 10 bases. Germline V gene lookup returns CDR1 SGHNT and CDR2 YYREEE (reference sequence). With V trimmed by 2 bases and J by 6 bases, 2 bases remained unmatched. The CDR3 covers 15 residues.

The chain combines TRBV6-1 with TRBJ1-2, with a tentative D call TRBD1 (6 bases). This CDR3 comprises 12 residues. Germline V gives CDR1 MNHNS, CDR2 SASEGT. The V and J ends lost 2 bases and 8 bases respectively, with 9 bases between them. CDR3 bases: TGTGCCAGCAGTGAACAGGGGCAAGGCTACACCTTC. Translated: CASSEQGQGYTF.

This chain connects TRBV7-9 to TRBJ2-2; 12 bases align to TRBD2. This CDR3 is 19 amino acids long. Per the germline V gene, CDR1 is SEHNR and CDR2 is FQNEAQ (reference sequence). V dropped 5 bases and J dropped 2; count of bases not matched to a gene: 12. The CDR3 reads CASSPPRASGRANTGELFF. CDR3 DNA sequence: TGTGCCAGCAGCCCACCCCGGGCTAGCGGGAGGGCAAACACCGGGGAGCTGTTTTTT.

CDR3 nucleotide sequence: TGTGCCAGCAGTTTCCTCTCCCCCAGGACAGGGCCCGTCTATGGCTACACCTTC. Encoded protein: CASSFLSPRTGPVYGYTF. The chain joins TRBV27 to TRBJ1-2, with 8 bases identical to TRBD1. Germline V gene sequence: CDR1 MNHEY, CDR2 SMNVEV (reference sequence). This CDR3 has 18 amino acids. V dropped 3 bases and J dropped 4; count of bases not matched to a gene: 16.

The V gene is TRBV7-2, the J gene TRBJ2-1, with D unresolved. The CDR3 is 16 residues long. Germline CDR1 SGHTA, CDR2 FQGNSA. V gave up 6 bases and J gave up 0 bases, with 15 bases separating them. The CDR3 here is CASSFSLSSSYNEQFF. The CDR3 nucleotides read TGTGCCAGCAGTTTCTCCCTTTCGAGCTCCTACAATGAGCAGTTCTTC.

For the CDR3, the DNA is TGTGCCAGCAGTTCCCCAGGGGGACGCTATGGCTACACCTTC. Translating gives CASSSPGGRYGYTF. This chain joins TRBV6-5 and TRBJ1-2; 7 bases agree with TRBD1. CDR3 length equals 14 residues. The V gene end was trimmed by 4 bases and the J gene end by 4 bases; junction bases not matched to a gene: 6. CDR1 MNHEY and CDR2 SVGAGI come from the germline V gene.

This clone came up once. The rearrangement links TRBV5-4 to TRBJ1-1, with no clear D. This CDR3 is 14 amino acids long. The V and J ends lost 1 base and 6 bases respectively, with 13 bases between them. In germline, CDR1 is SGHNT, CDR2 YYREEE (reference sequence). CDR3 sequence (DNA): TGTGCCAGCAGCTTGTGGGAGGACGGGGCTGAAGCTTTCTTT. Translated, it gives CASSLWEDGAEAFF. Using reference TRBV5-4 and TRBJ1-1 for the parts outside the CDR3, the full variable domain is ETGVTQSPTHLIKTRGQQVTLRCSSQSGHNTVSWYQQALGQGPQFIFQYYREEENGRGNFPPRFSGLQFPNYSSELNVNALELDDSALYLCASSLWEDGAEAFFGQGTRLTVV.

This clone is a singleton in its sample. The genes are TRBV18 and TRBJ2-7; TRBD2 aligns across 7 bases. Germline V gene sequence: CDR1 KGHSH, CDR2 LQKENI. V dropped 4 bases and J dropped 0; count of bases not matched to a gene: 9. The CDR3 contains 16 residues. CDR3 nucleotide sequence: TGTGCCAGCTCACTACTGTTCCGCGGGAGCTCCTACGAGCAGTACTTC. Amino acids: CASSLLFRGSSYEQYF.

The V gene is TRBV5-6, the J gene TRBJ1-1, with 7 bases matching TRBD1. This CDR3 is built from 15 residues. V lost 2 bases to trimming and J lost 4 bases; unmatched junction nucleotides: 8. The germline gives CDR1 SGHDT, CDR2 YYEEEE. CDR3 nucleotides: TGTGCCAGCAGCTTTCGGACAGGACAGACCACTGAAGCTTTCTTT. Its translation: CASSFRTGQTTEAFF.

The chain couples TRBV14 to TRBJ2-7; a possible D gene is TRBD2 (6 bases). With 4 bases removed from V and 4 bases from J, the gap between germline ends came to 8 bases. The CDR3 sequence is 12 residues long. Germline CDR1 and CDR2: SGHDN and FVKESK. CDR3 in amino acids: CASSPAGYEQYF. CDR3 nucleotide sequence: TGTGCCAGCAGCCCGGCGGGGTACGAGCAGTACTTC.

The V gene is TRBV5-1, the J gene TRBJ2-3; 7 nucleotides agree with TRBD1. The CDR3 spans 17 residues. V shed 0 bases, J shed 0 bases, and the junction held 7 bases outside the gene matches. The V gene's germline CDR1 is SGHRS and CDR2 YFSETQ. The chain's CDR3 is CASSLATGSQSTDTQYF. In DNA, the CDR3 is TGCGCCAGCAGCTTGGCGACAGGGTCCCAAAGCACAGATACGCAGTATTTT.

The V call is TRBV7-2, the J call TRBJ2-7, with TRBD1 identical over 9 bases. Germline V lookup: CDR1 SGHTA, CDR2 FQGNSA. Unmatched junction bases numbered 5, after V lost 8 bases and J lost 0 bases. The CDR3 contains 14 residues. In DNA, the CDR3 is TGTGCCAGCGCCCGGGACAGGGCCTCCTACGAGCAGTACTTC. Residues: CASARDRASYEQYF.

This clone is a singleton in its sample. V is TRBV19 and J is TRBJ1-6, with D perhaps matching TRBD1 (6 bases). The germline V gene has CDR1 LNHDA and CDR2 SQIVND (reference sequence). V was cut by 7 bases and J by 3 bases, with 7 bases left in between. The CDR3 length is 13 residues. The CDR3 coding sequence is TGTGCCAGTAAACAGGGCTATAATTCACCCCTCCACTTT. It is translated as CASKQGYNSPLHF. The entire variable domain, with the rest obtained from reference TRBV19 and TRBJ1-6, is as follows: DGGITQSPKYLFRKEGQNVTLSCEQNLNHDAMYWYRQDPGQGLRLIYYSQIVNDFQKGDIAEGYSVSREKKESFPLTVTSAQKNPTAFYLCASKQGYNSPLHFGNGTRLTVT.

The rearrangement links TRBV9 to TRBJ2-2; D gene ambiguous. The CDR3 spans 13 residues. The ends were cut back, 0 bases at V and 6 bases at J, with 6 bases in the middle. Germline assignment: CDR1 SGDLS and CDR2 YYNGEE. CDR3 loop: CASSVAFSGELFF. The CDR3 bases are TGTGCCAGCAGCGTAGCCTTTTCCGGGGAGCTGTTTTTT.

The chain recombines TRBV2 with TRBJ2-1; TRBD1 is a possible D gene (6 bases). This CDR3 has 11 amino acids. V gave up 0 bases and J gave up 14 bases, with 8 bases separating them. Germline CDR1 and CDR2: SNHLY and FYNNEI. The CDR3 sequence is CASSEAGAKFF. CDR3 bases: TGTGCCAGCAGTGAAGCGGGGGCCAAGTTCTTC.

The chain combines TRBV7-2 with TRBJ1-5, with TRBD1 matching over 7 bases. CDR1 is SGHTA, CDR2 FQGNSA, per germline. CDR3 size: 16 residues. V lost 2 bases, J lost 1 base, and 5 bases stayed unmatched. The DNA of the CDR3 is TGTGCCAGCAGCTTATCTGGACAGGAGAGCAATCAGCCCCAGCATTTT. Its translation: CASSLSGQESNQPQHF. Combining the CDR3 with reference TRBV7-2 and TRBJ1-5 gives the whole variable domain GAGVSQSPSNKVTEKGKDVELRCDPISGHTALYWYRQSLGQGLEFLIYFQGNSAPDKSGLPSDRFSAERTGGSVSTLTIQRTQQEDSAVYLCASSLSGQESNQPQHFGDGTRLSIL.